This T cell receptor beta chain emerged from a study of T cells after somatic rescue of genetic block. The germline V gene encodes CDR1 SNHLY and CDR2 FYNNEI. The CDR3 is 15 residues long. J lost 5 bases, V lost 6 bases, and 8 bases had no gene match. Clones were sequenced by immunoSEQ multiplex PCR, and TCRdb holds only the in-frame ones, with some missing. The sample includes 70,000 or so clones, about 91% seen only once; the top ten take approximately 3%. The sequencing sample was made of peripheral blood mononuclear cells (PBMCs). The rearrangement links TRBV2 to TRBJ2-7; TRBD2 matches 12 bases. The receptor comes from a man aged 35 to 55. DNA for the CDR3: TGTGCCAGCAGGGGGTCGACTAGCGGGAGTCACGAGCAGTACTTC. Translation: CASRGSTSGSHEQYF.